Below are 23 T cell receptor beta chains sequenced from a single sample in a study of cytomegalovirus exposure and HLA in healthy donors. With 60 Vbeta and 13 Jbeta primers, the PCR was carried out. Method: immunoSEQ multiplex PCR; TCRdb's copy keeps in-frame clones and lacks some. The sample consists of 150,000 to 200,000 clones, 60% to 80% of them appearing once. The sequenced sample was PBMCs. These receptors all come from a middle-aged man in good health and CMV-seronegative.

The chain recombines TRBV12-5 with TRBJ2-7, with TRBD2 matching 14 bases. Germline V gives CDR1 LGHNT, CDR2 FRNRAP. The ends lost 1 base at V and 5 bases at J; junction bases unmatched: 1. The CDR3 runs to 15 residues. CDR3 sequence: CASGLGLAGGDEQYF. The CDR3 nucleotides are TGTGCTAGTGGTTTGGGACTAGCGGGAGGGGACGAGCAGTACTTC.

The genes are TRBV25-1 and TRBJ2-1; TRBD2 agrees at 9 bases. The CDR3 totals 17 residues. Germline assignment: CDR1 MGHDK and CDR2 SYGVNS. V was pared by 6 bases and J by 8 bases, with 17 bases of the junction left unmatched. The CDR3 protein is CASSNTFRLAGVDEQFF. Written as DNA, the CDR3 is TGTGCCAGCAGCAATACCTTCCGTTTAGCGGGAGTCGATGAGCAGTTCTTC.

There are a few counts of this clone. This specimen includes other DNA sequences encoding the same CDR3. The V gene is TRBV7-2, the J gene TRBJ2-1; possibly TRBD2 for D (7 bases). V was clipped by 0 bases and J by 8 bases, with 11 bases between them. CDR1 and CDR2 (germline): SGHTA, FQGNSA. The CDR3 consists of 14 residues. The CDR3: CASSLAGGPDEQFF. The CDR3 DNA sequence: TGTGCCAGCAGCTTAGCCGGGGGGCCAGATGAGCAGTTCTTC.

The rearrangement links TRBV12-5 to TRBJ1-1, with D unclear. This CDR3 has 14 amino acids. Trimming took 6 bases from V and 1 from J, leaving 12 bases between them. Germline CDR1 is LGHNT and CDR2 is FRNRAP. CDR3 sequence: CASGHQTPNTEAFF. Here the CDR3 DNA reads TGTGCTAGTGGCCATCAGACACCGAACACTGAAGCTTTCTTT.

This clone was recorded a few times. This sequence joins TRBV5-4 and TRBJ2-3, with TRBD2 identical over 7 bases. Germline values: CDR1 SGHNT, CDR2 YYREEE (reference sequence). The length of the CDR3 is 16 residues. V was pared by 4 bases and J by 3 bases, with 11 bases of the junction left unmatched. Written as DNA, the CDR3 is TGTGCCAGCAGCCGAGCGTTCCGGCGGGAGACAGATACGCAGTATTTT. Translated, it gives CASSRAFRRETDTQYF.

This chain uses TRBV7-2 with TRBJ2-1; 9 nucleotides agree with TRBD2. The J segment lost 3 bases and the V segment lost 3 bases, leaving 6 bases of the junction unmatched. CDR1 and CDR2 (germline): SGHTA, FQGNSA. CDR3 length: 16 amino acids. The CDR3 here is CASSFNAGGRYNEQFF. CDR3 nucleotides: TGTGCCAGCAGCTTCAACGCGGGAGGGCGCTACAATGAGCAGTTCTTC.

Regarding this clone: Relative to the germline gene, one junction end is altered; a read error may explain this. J is TRBJ1-2 and V is TRBV7-9; TRBD1 aligns across 8 bases. Germline values: CDR1 SEHNR, CDR2 FQNEAQ (reference sequence). The CDR3 totals 17 residues. The CDR3 DNA follows: TGTTCCAGCAGCTTTCCCCCCGGGACAGGAGATAACTATGGCTACACCTTC. Encoded protein: CSSSFPPGTGDNYGYTF.

Turning to this clone: Additional DNA sequences in this sample encode the identical CDR3. The chain joins TRBV11-2 to TRBJ1-1; D is uncertain. Germline V gives CDR1 SGHAT, CDR2 FQNNGV. The CDR3 sequence is 13 residues long. Trimming removed 2 bases at V and 1 base at J, with 5 bases between. CDR3 DNA: TGTGCCAGCAGCTTAAACTCGAACACTGAAGCTTTCTTT. Translating gives CASSLNSNTEAFF.

This clone was observed a handful of times. The chain combines TRBV7-9 with TRBJ1-2; maybe TRBD1 (5 bases). The CDR3 extends over 14 amino acids. Trimming removed 5 bases from V and 4 bases from J, with 14 bases in between. CDR1 and CDR2 from the germline V gene are SEHNR and FQNEAQ (reference sequence). This CDR3 reads CASSLDNSAYGYTF. The CDR3 DNA reads TGTGCCAGCAGCCTGGACAACTCAGCCTATGGCTACACCTTC.

The sample holds a few counts of this clone. J is TRBJ2-5 and V is TRBV5-4; the match to TRBD2 covers 12 bases. After removal of 6 bases from V and 2 bases from J, the junction contained 5 bases not matched to a gene. Germline CDR1 SGHNT, CDR2 YYREEE (reference sequence). The CDR3 totals 15 residues. The CDR3 sequence is CASNPGTSGQETQYF. CDR3 DNA sequence: TGTGCCAGCAATCCCGGGACTAGCGGGCAAGAGACCCAGTACTTC.

This clone appeared a few times. The chain employs TRBV10-3 and TRBJ2-2; 7 bases agree with TRBD1. Germline-derived CDR1 and CDR2 are ENHRY and SYGVKD. The CDR3 covers 13 residues. V was clipped by 8 bases and J by 5 bases; unmatched bases: 5. The CDR3 sequence is CAIARQGTGELFF. DNA of the CDR3: TGTGCCATCGCAAGACAGGGTACCGGGGAGCTGTTTTTT.

The chain carries TRBV7-2 and TRBJ1-4, with TRBD1 matching over 8 bases. J was trimmed by 5 bases and V by 5 bases; bases with no gene match: 4. Germline V CDR1 and CDR2: SGHTA, FQGNSA. The CDR3 covers 14 residues. The CDR3, as DNA: TGTGCCAGCAGCAGGACAGGGCGCAATGAAAAACTGTTTTTT. This encodes CASSRTGRNEKLFF.

The J gene is TRBJ2-1, the V gene TRBV2; 10 bases line up with TRBD2. The J segment lost 7 bases and the V segment lost 5 bases, leaving 8 bases of the junction unmatched. The CDR3 runs to 15 residues. Germline lookup yields CDR1 SNHLY and CDR2 FYNNEI. The CDR3 region is CASSLSGGAFNEQFF. CDR3 coding DNA: TGTGCCAGCAGTCTGAGCGGGGGGGCGTTTAATGAGCAGTTCTTC.

In its sample, this clone was seen a few times. This chain connects TRBV21-1 to TRBJ2-7; the table's D call, TRBD1, was not checked against the DNA. TRBV21-1 is noted as a pseudogene. The CDR3 length is 15 residues. The CDR3 spells CASTPFAGTHTGVTF. The CDR3 nucleotides are TGTGCCAGCACCCCATTTGCCGGGACACATACTGGGGTTACCTTC.

This chain connects TRBV4-1 to TRBJ2-2, with 8 bases that match TRBD2. V lost 3 bases, J lost 0 bases, and 3 bases stayed unmatched. The CDR3 consists of 16 residues. CDR1 MGHRA and CDR2 YSYEKL come from the germline V gene. The CDR3 bases are TGCGCCAGCAGCCACGAGGGACTAGCGAACACCGGGGAGCTGTTTTTT. It specifies CASSHEGLANTGELFF.

The chain has TRBV7-2 and TRBJ2-7, with 10 bases aligning to TRBD2. V shed 1 base and J 0 bases; nucleotides not matched to a gene: 6. This CDR3 has 17 amino acids. Looked up from germline, CDR1 is SGHTA and CDR2 is FQGNSA. As DNA, the CDR3 is TGTGCCAGCAGCTTAGGGCGACTAGCGGGTAACTCCTACGAGCAGTACTTC. Encoded protein: CASSLGRLAGNSYEQYF.

This clone appeared once. The DNA of the CDR3 is TGCAGCGTGGGACAGGGGTCCATTTCGTACGAGCAGTACTTC. Protein product: CSVGQGSISYEQYF. The chain carries TRBV29-1 and TRBJ2-7; 10 nucleotides agree with TRBD1. Germline CDR1 reads SQVTM; CDR2 reads ANQGSEA. This CDR3 is built from 14 residues. Germline trimming cut 6 bases from V and 4 bases from J; bases unmatched to any gene: 9.

This chain joins TRBV7-2 and TRBJ2-5; 7 bases fit TRBD2. The J call is doubtful: the DNA matches TRBJ2-7 better. The CDR3 is made up of 14 amino acids. Germline lookup yields CDR1 SGHTA and CDR2 FQGNSA. CDR3 in DNA: TGTGCCAGCAGCCCGAGTTGGCGGGAGATCGAGCAGTACTTC. This gives the protein CASSPSWREIEQYF.

With regard to this clone: The junction differs from germline at one of its ends, possibly a read error. CDR3 sequence: CASSLDRGTYNEQFF. The DNA for the CDR3 is TGTGCCAGTAGTCTAGACAGGGGGACCTACAATGAGCAGTTCTTC. This chain uses TRBV19 with TRBJ2-1, with 9 bases matching TRBD1. Germline V lookup: CDR1 LNHDA, CDR2 SQIVND (reference sequence). This CDR3 spans 15 amino acids.

This clone was seen only a few times. The genes are TRBV7-9 and TRBJ2-7; the match to TRBD2 covers 8 bases. Unmatched junction bases numbered 10, after V lost 7 bases and J lost 2 bases. Germline lookup yields CDR1 SEHNR and CDR2 FQNEAQ (reference sequence). This CDR3 is 15 amino acids long. Written as DNA, the CDR3 is TGTGCCAGCACCTCCCCCACTAGCGGCACCTACGAGCAGTACTTC. It translates to CASTSPTSGTYEQYF.

The chain carries TRBV27 and TRBJ2-1, with TRBD1 as a possible D gene (6 bases). Germline V gene data show CDR1 as MNHEY and CDR2 as SMNVEV (reference sequence). The germline V and J ends were trimmed by 5 bases and 0 bases, with 11 bases remaining between them. The CDR3 consists of 15 residues. Here the CDR3 DNA reads TGTGCCAGCAGTGACGACAGGAGCTCCTACAATGAGCAGTTCTTC. It yields the protein CASSDDRSSYNEQFF.

J is TRBJ2-1 and V is TRBV7-2; 7 bases map to TRBD2. V lost 6 bases and J lost 4; bases outside the gene matches: 9. The CDR3 runs to 15 residues. Germline V gives CDR1 SGHTA, CDR2 FQGNSA. The chain's CDR3 is CASSPQRGVYNEQFF. CDR3 coding DNA: TGTGCCAGCAGTCCACAGCGGGGTGTATACAATGAGCAGTTCTTC.

The chain links TRBV5-8 to TRBJ2-7, with 9 positions matching TRBD2. CDR1 and CDR2 (germline): SGHTS, YDEGEE. J was trimmed by 6 bases and V by 0 bases; bases with no gene match: 13. The CDR3 consists of 17 residues. CDR3 coding DNA: TGTGCCAGCAGCTTGGTAGGGGTCCGCGGGAGGGCGGGCGAGCAGTACTTC. Its translation: CASSLVGVRGRAGEQYF.